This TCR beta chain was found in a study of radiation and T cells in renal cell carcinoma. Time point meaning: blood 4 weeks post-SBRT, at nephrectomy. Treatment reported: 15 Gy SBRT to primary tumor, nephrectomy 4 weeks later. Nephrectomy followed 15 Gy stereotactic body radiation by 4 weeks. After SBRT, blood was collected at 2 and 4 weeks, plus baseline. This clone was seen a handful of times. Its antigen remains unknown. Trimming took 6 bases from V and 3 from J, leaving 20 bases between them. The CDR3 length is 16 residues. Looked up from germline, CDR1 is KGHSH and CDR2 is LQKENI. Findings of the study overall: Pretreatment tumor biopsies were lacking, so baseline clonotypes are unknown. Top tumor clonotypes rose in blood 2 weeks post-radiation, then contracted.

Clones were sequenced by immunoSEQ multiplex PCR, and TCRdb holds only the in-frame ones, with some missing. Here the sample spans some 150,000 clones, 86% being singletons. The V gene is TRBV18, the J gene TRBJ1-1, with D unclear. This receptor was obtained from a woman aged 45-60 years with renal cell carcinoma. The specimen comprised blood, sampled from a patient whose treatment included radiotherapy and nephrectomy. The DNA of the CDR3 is TGTGCCAGCTCCATCCGTCTGCTGGCGACGGACACTGAAGCTTTCTTT. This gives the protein CASSIRLLATDTEAFF.